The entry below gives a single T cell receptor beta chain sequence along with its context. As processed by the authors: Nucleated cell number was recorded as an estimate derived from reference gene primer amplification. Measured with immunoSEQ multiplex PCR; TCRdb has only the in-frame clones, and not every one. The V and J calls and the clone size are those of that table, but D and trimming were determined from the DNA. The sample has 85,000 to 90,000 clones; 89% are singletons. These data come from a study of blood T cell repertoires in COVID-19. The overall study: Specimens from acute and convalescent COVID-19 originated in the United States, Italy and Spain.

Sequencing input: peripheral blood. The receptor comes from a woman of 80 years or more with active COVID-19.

This CDR3 reads CASSFYLSYEQYF. The CDR3, as DNA: TGTGCCAGCAGCTTCTACTTGTCCTACGAGCAGTACTTC. This chain joins TRBV7-2 and TRBJ2-7, with D uncertain. The CDR3 totals 13 residues. V was clipped by 3 bases and J by 1 base, with 7 bases between them. Germline assignment: CDR1 SGHTA and CDR2 FQGNSA.